This entry is about one TCR beta chain. These data are taken from a study of cytotoxic CD8 clonotypes in ibrutinib-treated CLL. TCRdb's copy holds only in-frame clones and misses some; the assay was immunoSEQ multiplex PCR. The sample lists roughly 200,000 clones; more than 75% were seen once. This clonotype originated in a human donor with chronic lymphocytic leukemia. The source was PBMCs, collected after 12 months of ibrutinib treatment.

CDR3 in amino acids: CASSQDYSRGTEAFF. DNA of the CDR3: TGCGCCAGCAGCCAAGATTACTCCCGGGGAACTGAAGCTTTCTTT. V and J are TRBV4-1 and TRBJ1-1; D not resolved. Germline V gene lookup returns CDR1 MGHRA and CDR2 YSYEKL. V dropped 0 bases and J dropped 5 bases, with 13 bases sitting between them. The CDR3 extends over 15 amino acids.